These 32 T cell receptor beta chains share one sample of origin, sequenced in a study of T-cell memory formation after mild COVID-19. One entry per CDR3 protein results from TCRdb running MiXCR on the 5' RACE reads. The sample yields roughly 480,000 distinct CDR3 sequences, approximately 23% seen once. Sequenced input: PBMCs or a T cell subset sorted from them (not recorded which). Source of these receptors: an adult woman who had mild COVID-19 (a few samples of this study predate the infection). Cell type and time point are not known.

V and J are TRBV6-5 and TRBJ1-2; TRBD1 is a possible D gene (6 bases). This CDR3 contains 15 residues. From germline, CDR1 is MNHEY and CDR2 SVGAGI. The germline V and J ends were trimmed by 2 bases and 0 bases, with 10 bases remaining between them. CDR3 sequence (DNA): TGTGCCAGCAGTTACATCGGACAGCCTAACTATGGCTACACCTTC. Translating it yields CASSYIGQPNYGYTF.

This clonotype has only a few counts. In DNA, the CDR3 is TGTGCCAGCAGCGTCCGGGACAGGGGGGTGAATGAGCAGTTCTTC. It yields the protein CASSVRDRGVNEQFF. The chain combines TRBV9 with TRBJ2-1, with TRBD1 matching over 11 bases. Germline trimming cut 2 bases from V and 7 bases from J; bases unmatched to any gene: 5. The CDR3 spans 15 residues. Germline loops: CDR1 SGDLS, CDR2 YYNGEE.

This clonotype has just a few counts. The V gene is TRBV20-1, the J gene TRBJ2-5; 14 bases fit TRBD2. The V gene's germline CDR1 is DFQATT and CDR2 SNEGSKA (reference sequence). Germline trimming cut 3 bases from V and 5 bases from J; bases unmatched to any gene: 8. The CDR3 spans 16 residues. As DNA, the CDR3 is TGCAGTGCTAGGTCGACTAGCGGGGGGGCATGGGAGACCCAGTACTTC. It translates to CSARSTSGGAWETQYF.

The chain has TRBV7-8 and TRBJ2-1; D not resolved. Trimming shortened V by 0 bases and J by 6 bases, and 6 bases separated the two germline ends. Germline CDR1 SGHVS, CDR2 FQNEAQ. The CDR3 is 13 residues long. The CDR3 loop is CASSLAPFNEQFF. The CDR3 DNA reads as TGTGCCAGCAGCTTAGCCCCTTTCAATGAGCAGTTCTTC.

Only a few counts were recorded for this clonotype. This sequence joins TRBV19 and TRBJ2-3; 10 bases align to TRBD1. Trimming removed 6 bases from V and 0 bases from J; junction bases left unmatched: 6. The CDR3 is 16 residues long. CDR1 and CDR2 (germline): LNHDA, SQIVND (reference sequence). The CDR3 here is CASSETGGGSTDTQYF. Written as DNA, the CDR3 is TGTGCCAGTAGCGAGACAGGGGGCGGAAGCACAGATACGCAGTATTTT.

This clonotype was seen only a few times. V and J are TRBV4-3 and TRBJ2-3, with 11 bases that match TRBD2. The CDR3 totals 17 residues. V lost 1 base and J lost 5; bases outside the gene matches: 8. From germline, CDR1 is LGHNA and CDR2 YSLEER. The CDR3 DNA is TGCGCCAGCAGCCAAGTTATAGCGGGAGGGCCTGTAGATACGCAGTATTTT. Its protein is CASSQVIAGGPVDTQYF.

The V and J genes are TRBV25-1 and TRBJ2-7; 8 bases align to TRBD1. In germline, CDR1 is MGHDK, CDR2 SYGVNS. The junction had 12 bases not matched to a gene; V was cut back by 10 bases and J by 4 bases. The CDR3 is 14 amino acids. CDR3 bases: TGTGCCACCAATACAGAACAGGGGGTGTACGAGCAGTACTTC. Translated, it gives CATNTEQGVYEQYF.

This chain connects TRBV12-3 or TRBV12-4 to TRBJ2-3, with 10 nucleotides matching TRBD2. The CDR3 spans 14 residues. V lost 3 bases, J lost 4 bases, and 1 base stayed unmatched. DNA of the CDR3: TGTGCCAGCAGTTTTCTAGCGGGAGCAGATACGCAGTATTTT. It encodes CASSFLAGADTQYF.

This chain joins TRBV9 and TRBJ1-2; perhaps TRBD1 as D (6 bases). Germline V CDR1 and CDR2: SGDLS, YYNGEE. V was trimmed by 5 bases and J by 2 bases, leaving 22 bases between them. The CDR3 is 17 residues long. CDR3 region: CASSSTGATLGNYGYTF. Here the CDR3 DNA reads TGTGCCAGCAGTTCGACAGGAGCTACGTTAGGCAACTATGGCTACACCTTC.

There are a few counts of this clonotype. The rearrangement uses TRBV5-1 and TRBJ2-3; possibly TRBD1 for D (6 bases). Germline lookup yields CDR1 SGHRS and CDR2 YFSETQ. The CDR3 runs to 15 residues. Trimming cost V 4 bases and J 1 base, with 13 bases left between them. The CDR3 nucleotides are TGCGCCAGCAGCCTCGACAGGACCGGCACAGATACGCAGTATTTT. The encoded protein is CASSLDRTGTDTQYF.

The rearrangement joins TRBV3-1 to TRBJ2-2; TRBD2 is a possible D gene (7 bases). This CDR3 is 14 amino acids long. Germline assignment: CDR1 LGHDT and CDR2 YNNKEL (reference sequence). Trimming removed 4 bases from V and 10 bases from J, with 16 bases in between. The CDR3 protein is CASSRRGGAEELFF. The DNA of the CDR3 is TGTGCCAGCAGCCGCAGAGGGGGGGCCGAGGAGCTGTTTTTT.

This clonotype appeared a few times. The CDR3 DNA reads TGCGCCAGCAGCCCCGGGACGGCGAACAATGAGCAGTTCTTC. It is translated as CASSPGTANNEQFF. The V gene is TRBV5-1, the J gene TRBJ2-1; D is tentatively TRBD1 or TRBD2 (5 bases each). V gave up 4 bases and J gave up 5 bases, with 13 bases separating them. CDR1 and CDR2 from the germline V gene are SGHRS and YFSETQ. This CDR3 region has 14 residues.

The table lists this clonotype with a few counts. This rearrangement joins TRBV20-1 to TRBJ2-2, with D possibly matching TRBD2 (5 bases). This CDR3 is 14 amino acids long. Trimming removed 0 bases at V and 4 bases at J, with 9 bases between. Germline CDR1 is DFQATT and CDR2 is SNEGSKA (reference sequence). CDR3 coding DNA: TGCAGTGCTAGAGATAGCGAGATCACCGGGGAGCTGTTTTTT. This codes for CSARDSEITGELFF.

The chain is built from TRBV11-3 and TRBJ2-5; 8 nucleotides agree with TRBD2. CDR3 length: 13 amino acids. Losses at the gene ends were 7 bases for V and 4 bases for J; bases not matched to a gene: 5. CDR1 and CDR2 (germline): SGHNT, YENEEA. CDR3 protein: CASTRGGPETQYF. The CDR3 region has the DNA TGTGCCAGCACTCGGGGGGGACCAGAGACCCAGTACTTC.

This clonotype has a count of ten or more. J is TRBJ2-1 and V is TRBV10-3, with 7 bases aligning to TRBD1. CDR1 is ENHRY and CDR2 is SYGVKD in the germline V gene. With V trimmed by 10 bases and J by 1 base, 10 bases remained unmatched. This CDR3 has 15 residues. This chain's CDR3 is CATIDRVGSYNEQFF. DNA for the CDR3: TGTGCCACGATAGACAGGGTAGGATCCTACAATGAGCAGTTCTTC.

J is TRBJ1-2 and V is TRBV10-3, with D possibly being TRBD1 (5 bases). This CDR3 is built from 13 residues. The V and J ends lost 5 bases and 4 bases respectively, with 11 bases between them. Looked up from germline, CDR1 is ENHRY and CDR2 is SYGVKD. The chain's CDR3 is CAISMGDLYGYTF. CDR3 DNA: TGTGCCATCAGTATGGGGGACCTCTATGGCTACACCTTC.

This clonotype was seen more than once but under ten times. This chain uses TRBV5-1 with TRBJ2-2; perhaps TRBD2 as D (5 bases). V lost 4 bases to trimming and J lost 3 bases, with 10 bases between them. Germline lookup yields CDR1 SGHRS and CDR2 YFSETQ. There are 14 residues in the CDR3. In nucleotides, the CDR3 is TGCGCCAGCAGCGACGGGGTGTACACCGGGGAGCTGTTTTTT. Its protein product is CASSDGVYTGELFF.

The chain joins TRBV25-1 to TRBJ1-2; D uncertain. Germline lookup yields CDR1 MGHDK and CDR2 SYGVNS. The CDR3 is 12 residues long. V gave up 8 bases and J gave up 6 bases, with 13 bases separating them. CDR3 nucleotides: TGTGCCAGCGAAGGCCCGTCCCATGGCTACACCTTC. This codes for CASEGPSHGYTF.

This chain's CDR3 is CASSYLPWNYGYTF. As DNA, the CDR3 is TGTGCCAGCAGTTATTTGCCCTGGAACTATGGCTACACCTTC. The V call is TRBV6-2 or TRBV6-3, the J call TRBJ1-2; D is undetermined. Germline lookup yields CDR1 MNHEY and CDR2 SVGEGT. CDR3 size: 14 residues. Trimming cost V 3 bases and J 2 bases, with 10 bases left between them.

This sequence joins TRBV7-9 and TRBJ2-7; a weak D match, TRBD1 (6 bases). Trimming removed 6 bases at V and 3 bases at J, with 12 bases between. The CDR3 is made up of 13 amino acids. CDR1 SEHNR and CDR2 FQNEAQ come from the germline V gene (reference sequence). This CDR3 is CASSWGLNYEQYF. CDR3 nucleotide sequence: TGTGCCAGCAGTTGGGGGCTGAACTACGAGCAGTACTTC.

The chain has TRBV16 and TRBJ1-2; a possible D gene is TRBD1 (5 bases). Germline values: CDR1 KGHSY, CDR2 FQNENV. With 2 bases removed from V and 10 bases from J, the gap between germline ends came to 14 bases. The CDR3 is 13 residues long. CDR3 protein: CASSQMGRGTYTF. The DNA of the CDR3 is TGTGCCAGCAGCCAAATGGGACGGGGGACCTACACCTTC. Drawing the rest from reference TRBV16 and TRBJ1-2, the complete variable domain is GEEVAQTPKHLVRGEGQKAKLYCAPIKGHSYVFWYQQVLKNEFKFLISFQNENVFDETGMPKERFSAKCLPNSPCSLEIQATKLEDSAVYFCASSQMGRGTYTFGSGTRLTVV.

The gene calls are TRBV7-6 and TRBJ2-7; 15 nucleotides align to TRBD2. Germline CDR1 and CDR2: SGHVS and FNYEAQ. V lost 9 bases and J lost 3; bases outside the gene matches: 9. CDR3 length: 16 residues. The CDR3 is CASKPGLAGGYYEQYF. Here the CDR3 DNA reads TGTGCCAGTAAGCCGGGACTAGCGGGAGGATACTACGAGCAGTACTTC.

This clonotype was observed a few times. V gene TRBV5-1 combines with J gene TRBJ2-3; D call uncertain. The ends were cut back, 1 base at V and 2 bases at J, with 8 bases in the middle. Germline V CDR1 and CDR2: SGHRS, YFSETQ. CDR3 length equals 14 residues. The CDR3, as DNA: TGCGCCAGCAGCTTGTCGTCGGACACAGATACGCAGTATTTT. This codes for CASSLSSDTDTQYF.

V gene TRBV5-6 combines with J gene TRBJ2-5, with D possibly being TRBD2 (7 bases). The germline V gene encodes CDR1 SGHDT and CDR2 YYEEEE. CDR3 length equals 15 residues. V was clipped by 4 bases and J by 3 bases, with 16 bases between them. DNA of the CDR3: TGTGCCAGCAGCCGTATGGGGGGGGGCGAAGAGACCCAGTACTTC. Its translation is CASSRMGGGEETQYF.

This chain joins TRBV12-3 or TRBV12-4 and TRBJ2-3, with TRBD1 matching over 9 bases. V lost 4 bases and J lost 5; bases outside the gene matches: 4. This CDR3 has 14 amino acids. The CDR3 loop reads CASSSGQGLDTQYF. CDR3 coding DNA: TGTGCCAGCAGTTCAGGACAGGGGTTAGATACGCAGTATTTT.

This clonotype was seen more than once but under ten times. This chain links TRBV6-1 with TRBJ1-1; no reliable D call. Germline V gene lookup returns CDR1 MNHNS and CDR2 SASEGT. Trimming took off 7 bases at V and 5 bases at J, with 14 bases between the two ends. The CDR3 is made up of 13 amino acids. The chain's CDR3 is CASTFGMETEAFF. The CDR3 region has the DNA TGTGCCAGCACATTCGGGATGGAGACTGAAGCTTTCTTT.

The table lists this clonotype with a few counts. The chain is built from TRBV2 and TRBJ2-5; possibly TRBD1 for D (5 bases). The V end was cut by 5 bases, the J end by 4 bases, with 14 bases between. The CDR3 loop spans 14 amino acids. Germline CDR1 reads SNHLY; CDR2 reads FYNNEI. Here the CDR3 reads CASSYIGESETQYF. The CDR3 DNA is TGTGCCAGCAGTTATATAGGGGAATCAGAGACCCAGTACTTC.

In this sample, this clonotype turned up many times. The chain employs TRBV5-1 and TRBJ2-7; D remains unclear. Germline assignment: CDR1 SGHRS and CDR2 YFSETQ. The germline V and J ends were trimmed by 2 bases and 1 base, with 10 bases remaining between them. CDR3 length: 14 residues. CDR3: CASSFSGGSYEQYF. The CDR3 nucleotides are TGCGCCAGCAGCTTTTCCGGCGGATCCTACGAGCAGTACTTC. Full variable domain (remainder filled in from reference TRBV5-1 and TRBJ2-7): KAGVTQTPRYLIKTRGQQVTLSCSPISGHRSVSWYQQTPGQGLQFLFEYFSETQRNKGNFPGRFSGRQFSNSRSEMNVSTLELGDSALYLCASSFSGGSYEQYFGPGTRLTVT.

The J gene is TRBJ2-1, the V gene TRBV6-5; 12 bases map to TRBD2. Germline trimming cut 6 bases from V and 7 bases from J; bases unmatched to any gene: 7. The CDR3 runs to 15 residues. Germline assignment: CDR1 MNHEY and CDR2 SVGAGI. CDR3 bases: TGTGCCAGCAGCCTAACTAGCGGGAGGTTTAATGAGCAGTTCTTC. This translates into CASSLTSGRFNEQFF.

This chain links TRBV29-1 with TRBJ2-5, with 9 bases identical to TRBD1. Unmatched junction bases numbered 7, after V lost 7 bases and J lost 4 bases. CDR1 is SQVTM, CDR2 ANQGSEA, per germline. CDR3 length: 13 amino acids. The CDR3: CSAAQGAGETQYF. In DNA, the CDR3 is TGCAGCGCGGCACAGGGGGCGGGAGAGACCCAGTACTTC. The complete variable domain, with remaining parts taken from reference TRBV29-1 and TRBJ2-5, reads SAVISQKPSRDICQRGTSLTIQCQVDSQVTMMFWYRQQPGQSLTLIATANQGSEATYESGFVIDKFPISRPNLTFSTLTVSNMSPEDSSIYLCSAAQGAGETQYFGPGTRLLVL.

A few counts support this clonotype. The chain combines TRBV20-1 with TRBJ1-2, with TRBD1 matching over 8 bases. The J segment lost 7 bases and the V segment lost 6 bases, leaving 7 bases of the junction unmatched. The CDR3 is 12 amino acids. Per the germline V gene, CDR1 is DFQATT and CDR2 is SNEGSKA (reference sequence). In DNA, the CDR3 is TGCAGTGCCGGGACAGGAGTGCTTGGCTACACCTTC. Its protein product is CSAGTGVLGYTF.

The chain couples TRBV29-1 to TRBJ2-3; 8 nucleotides line up with TRBD2. Germline V gene sequence: CDR1 SQVTM, CDR2 ANQGSEA. Trimming removed 3 bases from V and 1 base from J; junction bases left unmatched: 6. The length of the CDR3 is 15 residues. The chain's CDR3 is CSVDGTRMGTDTQYF. The CDR3 DNA reads TGCAGCGTTGACGGGACTAGAATGGGCACAGATACGCAGTATTTT.